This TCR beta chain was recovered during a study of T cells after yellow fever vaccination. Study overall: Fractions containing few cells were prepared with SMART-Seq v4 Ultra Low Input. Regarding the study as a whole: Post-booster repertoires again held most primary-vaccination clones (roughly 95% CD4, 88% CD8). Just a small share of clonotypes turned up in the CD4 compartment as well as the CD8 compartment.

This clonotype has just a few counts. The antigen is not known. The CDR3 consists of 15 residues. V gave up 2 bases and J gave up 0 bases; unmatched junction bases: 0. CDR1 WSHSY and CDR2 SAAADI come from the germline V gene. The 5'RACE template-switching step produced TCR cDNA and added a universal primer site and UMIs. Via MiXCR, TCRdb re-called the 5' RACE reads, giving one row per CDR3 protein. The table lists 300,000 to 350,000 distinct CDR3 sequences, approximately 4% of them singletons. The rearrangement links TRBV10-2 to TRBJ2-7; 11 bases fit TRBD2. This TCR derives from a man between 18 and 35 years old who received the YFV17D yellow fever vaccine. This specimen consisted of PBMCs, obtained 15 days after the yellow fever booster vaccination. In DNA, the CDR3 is TGCGCCAGCAGTGAGACTAGCGGGGGCTCCTACGAGCAGTACTTC. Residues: CASSETSGGSYEQYF.